The present TCR beta chain was sequenced within a study of blood T cells in healthy people across ages. As for the study in general: Capturing about one barcoded beta molecule per two T cells was achieved by template switching.

Of note for this clonotype: No antigen is known for it.

The V segment lost 4 bases and the J segment 5 bases; nucleotides outside the gene matches: 6. The V gene's germline CDR1 is MNHEY and CDR2 SVGAGI. The CDR3 loop spans 14 amino acids. The second PCR ran about 6 to 11 cycles with a sample-barcoded 5' primer and J-beta primers. CDR3-containing paired-end reads numbered at least 3 million in each sample. TCRdb reprocessed the 5' RACE reads with MiXCR, giving one entry per CDR3 protein. Found here are about 1.4 million distinct CDR3 sequences, roughly 59% of them singletons; the top ten hold over 6.5%. Extractions gave at least 5 micrograms of total RNA per sample. Study-wide findings and caveats: Not knowing donor CMV status may have confounded expanded clonotype changes.

This clonotype was obtained from a man aged 18 to 29 in good health. The sample taken for sequencing was blood. This chain joins TRBV6-5 and TRBJ2-7; the match to TRBD1 covers 9 bases. For the CDR3, the DNA is TGTGCCAGCAGTTCTCGGGACAGGGTCGACGAGCAGTACTTC. Amino acid sequence: CASSSRDRVDEQYF.